Each of the 5 T cell receptor beta chains below was sequenced from the same sample in a study of PD-1 blockade in mismatch repair-deficient tumors. Assay used: immunoSEQ multiplex PCR; TCRdb lists only in-frame clones, some missing. Here the sample spans about 130,000 clones, more than 70% being singletons. Specimen: peripheral blood, collected almost 74 weeks after starting pembrolizumab. These receptors came from an adult with mismatch repair-deficient cancer.

This chain joins TRBV14 and TRBJ2-7; 7 positions agree with TRBD1. Germline-derived CDR1 and CDR2 are SGHDN and FVKESK. J lost 3 bases, V lost 4 bases, and 6 bases had no gene match. The CDR3 loop spans 14 amino acids. The CDR3: CASSRTGADYEQYF. The CDR3 DNA is TGTGCCAGCAGCCGTACAGGGGCTGACTACGAGCAGTACTTC.

V is TRBV27 and J is TRBJ2-1; 10 nucleotides align to TRBD2. The CDR3 is 16 residues long. V was clipped by 5 bases and J by 10 bases; unmatched bases: 14. The V gene's germline CDR1 is MNHEY and CDR2 SMNVEV (reference sequence). This CDR3 reads CASSVIRAGGPVEQFF. The DNA for the CDR3 is TGTGCCAGCAGTGTCATTCGAGCGGGAGGGCCAGTGGAGCAGTTCTTC.

The CDR3 loop reads CASSLGIRGNPDTQYF. CDR3 sequence (DNA): TGCGCCAGCAGCTTGGGTATTCGCGGGAACCCAGATACGCAGTATTTT. This chain uses TRBV5-1 with TRBJ2-3, with a weak D call TRBD2 (6 bases). Per the germline V gene, CDR1 is SGHRS and CDR2 is YFSETQ. Deletions cut 0 bases from V and 4 bases from J, with 15 bases between. The CDR3 runs 16 residues.

V usage is TRBV28 and J usage is TRBJ1-2; TRBD1 matches at 8 bases. Trimming cost V 2 bases and J 4 bases; bases outside gene matches: 0. This CDR3 contains 13 residues. The germline gives CDR1 MDHEN, CDR2 SYDVKM. The CDR3 nucleotides are TGTGCCAGCAGTTTAGACAGGGGCTATGGCTACACCTTC. Its protein is CASSLDRGYGYTF.

As to this clone: Distinct nucleotide sequences in the sample also encode this CDR3. This chain links TRBV25-1 with TRBJ1-4, with TRBD1 as a possible D gene (5 bases). Germline V gene lookup returns CDR1 MGHDK and CDR2 SYGVNS. The CDR3 is 14 residues long. V gave up 3 bases and J gave up 8 bases, with 13 bases separating them. Here the CDR3 DNA reads TGTGCCAGCAGTGAGGCAGGGTCAGGAGAAAAACTGTTTTTT. This translates into CASSEAGSGEKLFF.